The 17 T cell receptor beta chains below all came from one sample that was sequenced in a study of shared T cell receptors in the human thymus. Clones were sequenced by immunoSEQ multiplex PCR, and TCRdb holds only the in-frame ones, with some missing. The sample includes roughly 550,000 clones, around 82% seen only once; the top ten take more than 0.01%. This sample also belongs to another study, concerning human thymus T cells.

Sequencing input: thymocytes. The receptor set was obtained from a boy less than two years old with a congenital heart defect.

The V and J genes are TRBV27 and TRBJ2-5, with TRBD1 identical over 7 bases. The CDR3 is made up of 15 amino acids. The ends lost 5 bases at V and 2 bases at J; junction bases unmatched: 8. CDR1 is MNHEY and CDR2 is SMNVEV in the germline V gene (reference sequence). The CDR3 nucleotides read TGTGCCAGCAGTGACTCGGGACAGACACAAGAGACCCAGTACTTC. Translating it yields CASSDSGQTQETQYF.

The chain is built from TRBV7-2 and TRBJ2-7; 8 bases fit TRBD1. This CDR3 comprises 14 residues. Germline assignment: CDR1 SGHTA and CDR2 FQGNSA. J was trimmed by 1 base and V by 2 bases; bases with no gene match: 1. CDR3 in DNA: TGTGCCAGCAGCTTACGGGACAGGTCCTACGAGCAGTACTTC. This encodes CASSLRDRSYEQYF. Drawing the rest from reference TRBV7-2 and TRBJ2-7, the complete variable domain is GAGVSQSPSNKVTEKGKDVELRCDPISGHTALYWYRQSLGQGLEFLIYFQGNSAPDKSGLPSDRFSAERTGGSVSTLTIQRTQQEDSAVYLCASSLRDRSYEQYFGPGTRLTVT.

The rearrangement uses TRBV4-1 and TRBJ2-3; TRBD2 might be the D (6 bases). Germline V CDR1 and CDR2: MGHRA, YSYEKL. V lost 0 bases to trimming and J lost 0 bases, with 16 bases between them. CDR3 length: 18 amino acids. The CDR3 here is CASSQEEGRRDSTDTQYF. DNA of the CDR3: TGCGCCAGCAGCCAAGAAGAGGGCAGGAGGGATAGCACAGATACGCAGTATTTT.

The chain is built from TRBV28 and TRBJ1-5; 11 bases are shared with TRBD1. This CDR3 spans 17 amino acids. Germline CDR1 MDHEN, CDR2 SYDVKM. The V gene end was trimmed by 3 bases and the J gene end by 4 bases; junction bases not matched to a gene: 8. Here the CDR3 DNA reads TGTGCCAGCAGTTTCCTCCGGGACAGGGGGTTGAATCAGCCCCAGCATTTT. This gives the protein CASSFLRDRGLNQPQHF.

V and J are TRBV5-1 and TRBJ2-7; 8 nucleotides agree with TRBD2. Germline CDR1 reads SGHRS; CDR2 reads YFSETQ. J gave up 3 bases and V 0 bases, and 8 bases lay outside the gene matches. The CDR3 has 16 residues. The CDR3 DNA reads as TGCGCCAGCAGCTTGGACCCCGGGACTAGTGACTACGAGCAGTACTTC. Amino acid sequence: CASSLDPGTSDYEQYF.

In its sample, this clone was seen once. The chain joins TRBV28 to TRBJ2-4, with D perhaps matching TRBD2 (5 bases). V lost 6 bases and J 0 bases, leaving 21 bases between the germline ends. Germline lookup yields CDR1 MDHEN and CDR2 SYDVKM. The CDR3 has 18 amino acids. Written as DNA, the CDR3 is TGTGCCAGCAGCACCCACGGGGATTATACAGAAGCCAAAAACATTCAGTACTTC. It translates to CASSTHGDYTEAKNIQYF.

The chain carries TRBV19 and TRBJ1-2; D is perhaps TRBD1 (6 bases). Trimming stripped 3 bases from V and 1 base from J, with 15 bases between. The CDR3 covers 16 residues. CDR1 and CDR2 from the germline V gene are LNHDA and SQIVND (reference sequence). The CDR3 coding sequence is TGTGCCAGTAGTATTGACAGGTCCCGAGGTAACTATGGCTACACCTTC. Translation: CASSIDRSRGNYGYTF. The whole variable domain, remainder taken from reference TRBV19 and TRBJ1-2, is DGGITQSPKYLFRKEGQNVTLSCEQNLNHDAMYWYRQDPGQGLRLIYYSQIVNDFQKGDIAEGYSVSREKKESFPLTVTSAQKNPTAFYLCASSIDRSRGNYGYTFGSGTRLTVV.

The chain links TRBV6-5 to TRBJ2-1; 8 positions agree with TRBD1. The CDR3 sequence is 14 residues long. V was pared by 2 bases and J by 5 bases, with 2 bases of the junction left unmatched. Looked up from germline, CDR1 is MNHEY and CDR2 is SVGAGI. The DNA for the CDR3 is TGTGCCAGCAGTTACCAGGGGGCGAACAATGAGCAGTTCTTC. Its protein is CASSYQGANNEQFF.

The chain recombines TRBV4-3 with TRBJ2-1; 7 bases are shared with TRBD2. V lost 0 bases and J lost 1; bases outside the gene matches: 6. CDR1 and CDR2 from the germline V gene are LGHNA and YSLEER. The CDR3 runs to 17 residues. CDR3 nucleotides: TGCGCCAGCAGCCAAGATCGGGGCGGGAGTTCCTACAATGAGCAGTTCTTC. Its translation: CASSQDRGGSSYNEQFF.

In DNA, the CDR3 is TGCGCCAGCAGCCAAGAGAGGGGGGGACTTGAGTATTTT. Amino acids: CASSQERGGLEYF. This chain connects TRBV4-1 to TRBJ2-3, with D tentatively TRBD2 (7 bases). With 0 bases removed from V and 13 bases from J, the gap between germline ends came to 14 bases. Germline CDR1 reads MGHRA; CDR2 reads YSYEKL. CDR3 length: 13 residues.

The V gene is TRBV19, the J gene TRBJ2-1; 8 bases line up with TRBD2. J lost 5 bases, V lost 3 bases, and 6 bases had no gene match. CDR1 LNHDA and CDR2 SQIVND come from the germline V gene (reference sequence). This CDR3 contains 15 residues. The CDR3 spells CASSIMSGSDNEQFF. Written as DNA, the CDR3 is TGTGCCAGTAGTATTATGAGCGGGAGTGACAATGAGCAGTTCTTC.

This chain links TRBV29-1 with TRBJ2-7, with D hard to call. V was clipped by 7 bases and J by 6 bases, with 16 bases between them. The germline gives CDR1 SQVTM, CDR2 ANQGSEA. CDR3 length: 12 residues. CDR3 DNA sequence: TGCAGCGCCGACCCGGGTCGAGGCGAGCAGTACTTC. Its protein is CSADPGRGEQYF.

This chain links TRBV27 with TRBJ2-1; 10 bases agree with TRBD2. Trimming cost V 6 bases and J 2 bases; bases outside gene matches: 4. CDR1 and CDR2 (germline): MNHEY, SMNVEV (reference sequence). This CDR3 has 15 amino acids. The CDR3 DNA follows: TGTGCCAGCAGGGATAGCGGGAGGCCCTACAATGAGCAGTTCTTC. Protein sequence: CASRDSGRPYNEQFF.

The rearrangement joins TRBV4-3 to TRBJ1-3, with a possible D match to TRBD1 (5 bases). In germline, CDR1 is LGHNA, CDR2 YSLEER. The CDR3 totals 18 residues. Trimming shortened V by 0 bases and J by 2 bases, and 17 bases separated the two germline ends. The CDR3: CASSQEGAVSGTGNTIYF. As DNA, the CDR3 is TGCGCCAGCAGCCAAGAGGGTGCGGTGTCAGGGACTGGAAACACCATATATTTT.

The CDR3 DNA reads TGTGCCAGCCACAAGACGACTAGTCCCCAAGAGACCCAGTACTTC. Translation: CASHKTTSPQETQYF. The chain carries TRBV6-1 and TRBJ2-5; D is possibly TRBD2 (6 bases). V lost 8 bases, J lost 1 base, and 17 bases lay in between. The CDR3 has 15 amino acids. Germline loops: CDR1 MNHNS, CDR2 SASEGT.

CDR3 DNA sequence: TGTGCCAGCCAGGAGGCAGGGCTTGCGGGAGGGCCCAACGAGCAGTACTTC. Translating it yields CASQEAGLAGGPNEQYF. The V gene is TRBV2, the J gene TRBJ2-7; 9 bases fit TRBD2. The ends lost 8 bases at V and 5 bases at J; junction bases unmatched: 19. Germline V lookup: CDR1 SNHLY, CDR2 FYNNEI. The CDR3 consists of 17 residues. The full variable domain, with the rest looked up from reference TRBV2 and TRBJ2-7, is EPEVTQTPSHQVTQMGQEVILRCVPISNHLYFYWYRQILGQKVEFLVSFYNNEISEKSEIFDDQFSVERPDGSNFTLKIRSTKLEDSAMYFCASQEAGLAGGPNEQYFGPGTRLTVT.

This chain uses TRBV7-8 with TRBJ2-7; 8 nucleotides line up with TRBD1. The CDR3 runs to 16 residues. V shed 1 base and J 6 bases; nucleotides not matched to a gene: 11. Germline V gene lookup returns CDR1 SGHVS and CDR2 FQNEAQ. The CDR3 region has the DNA TGTGCCAGCAGCTTAGATTCTGGACAGGGCGTCTGCGAGCAGTACTTC. Encoded protein: CASSLDSGQGVCEQYF.